This entry lists 10 T cell receptor beta chains sequenced from one sample in a study of T cells after yellow fever vaccination. TCRdb itself ran the 5' RACE reads through MiXCR, one entry per CDR3 protein. The data hold about 550,000 distinct CDR3 sequences, with under 25% observed a single time. Material: PBMCs, obtained 15 days after the yellow fever booster vaccination. These receptors originate from a man aged 30 to 45 who received the YFV17D yellow fever vaccine.

This rearrangement joins TRBV7-9 to TRBJ2-2; weak D call: TRBD1 (5 bases). Germline values: CDR1 SEHNR, CDR2 FQNEAQ (reference sequence). This CDR3 spans 12 amino acids. Trimming cost V 10 bases and J 2 bases, with 8 bases left between them. CDR3 in amino acids: CANQGNTGELFF. CDR3 nucleotide sequence: TGTGCCAACCAGGGTAACACCGGGGAGCTGTTTTTT.

The V gene is TRBV5-4, the J gene TRBJ2-5; D remains ambiguous. The V gene lost 4 bases and the J gene lost 5 bases, with 12 bases spanning the gap. This CDR3 is 13 amino acids long. Germline V CDR1 and CDR2: SGHNT, YYREEE (reference sequence). CDR3 bases: TGTGCCAGCAGCCGCGACTTAGGGGAGACCCAGTACTTC. Translating it yields CASSRDLGETQYF.

This chain uses TRBV10-3 with TRBJ2-7, with 7 positions matching TRBD1. The CDR3 is 13 residues long. J was trimmed by 5 bases and V by 4 bases; bases with no gene match: 5. Per the germline V gene, CDR1 is ENHRY and CDR2 is SYGVKD. CDR3 in DNA: TGTGCCATCAGTGGACAGGGAACGGACGAGCAGTACTTC. It encodes CAISGQGTDEQYF.

This clonotype has at least ten counts. The J gene is TRBJ2-7, the V gene TRBV5-1, with 11 bases identical to TRBD1. V was pared by 4 bases and J by 2 bases, with 2 bases of the junction left unmatched. This CDR3 spans 14 amino acids. Germline lookup yields CDR1 SGHRS and CDR2 YFSETQ. The CDR3 nucleotides read TGCGCCAGCAGCGCGGGACAGGGGGCCTACGAGCAGTACTTC. As protein: CASSAGQGAYEQYF.

In its sample, this clonotype was seen a few times. The chain is built from TRBV11-2 and TRBJ2-2; D is perhaps TRBD2 (6 bases). The germline V gene has CDR1 SGHAT and CDR2 FQNNGV. The length of the CDR3 is 14 residues. V was clipped by 10 bases and J by 5 bases, with 17 bases between them. The CDR3 bases are TGTGCCACCAGAGTCGGGAGAGGGACCGGGGAGCTGTTTTTT. It encodes CATRVGRGTGELFF.

There are a few counts of this clonotype. The chain recombines TRBV5-8 with TRBJ2-3; 7 nucleotides match TRBD2. The trim removed 4 bases at V and 5 bases at J, leaving 7 bases unmatched. The CDR3 consists of 14 residues. The germline CDR1 and CDR2 sequences are SGHTS and YDEGEE. CDR3 loop: CASSPGLDGDTQYF. In nucleotides, the CDR3 is TGTGCCAGCAGCCCAGGACTAGACGGAGATACGCAGTATTTT. The full variable domain, with the rest looked up from reference TRBV5-8 and TRBJ2-3, is EAGVTQSPTHLIKTRGQQATLRCSPISGHTSVYWYQQALGLGLQFLLWYDEGEERNRGNFPPRFSGRQFPNYSSELNVNALELEDSALYLCASSPGLDGDTQYFGPGTRLTVL.

This clonotype was detected a few times. The chain recombines TRBV27 with TRBJ2-3, with 10 bases matching TRBD1. With V trimmed by 6 bases and J by 11 bases, 8 bases remained unmatched. CDR1 is MNHEY and CDR2 is SMNVEV in the germline V gene (reference sequence). There are 13 residues in the CDR3. The CDR3 nucleotides read TGTGCCAGCAGCGCGACAGGGGGCATAGGGCAGTATTTT. Translated: CASSATGGIGQYF.

The V and J genes are TRBV9 and TRBJ2-7, with D possibly TRBD1 on 5 matching bases. CDR1 is SGDLS, CDR2 YYNGEE, per germline. V was trimmed by 0 bases and J by 1 base, leaving 11 bases between them. This CDR3 contains 15 residues. CDR3 nucleotides: TGTGCCAGCAGCGTAGGCACAGGTTTATCCTACGAGCAGTACTTC. Translated: CASSVGTGLSYEQYF.

This chain links TRBV6-5 with TRBJ1-1; the D gene is possibly TRBD1 (6 bases). CDR3 length equals 15 residues. Trimming removed 4 bases from V and 10 bases from J, with 22 bases in between. Germline values: CDR1 MNHEY, CDR2 SVGAGI. The CDR3 bases are TGTGCCAGCAGTTTTACAGGCCCAGGGGCGGTTGGAGCTTTCTTT. It is translated as CASSFTGPGAVGAFF.

This clonotype was seen only a few times. The V and J genes are TRBV10-2 and TRBJ2-5; D is unclear. The CDR3 sequence is 13 residues long. Trimming took 8 bases from V and 2 from J, leaving 12 bases between them. Germline V gene data show CDR1 as WSHSY and CDR2 as SAAADI. The CDR3 is CASAFYVQETQYF. CDR3 nucleotides: TGCGCCAGCGCGTTTTATGTACAAGAGACCCAGTACTTC.